These T cell receptor beta chains were read from a single sample in a study of T cells in Graves' hyperthyroidism and ophthalmopathy. Via MiXCR, TCRdb re-called the multiplex PCR reads, giving one row per CDR3 protein. This sample carries some 370,000 distinct CDR3 sequences, approximately 18% of them seen once, and the ten largest clones take around a third. The sequenced sample was blood. The origin of the receptors is a woman between 25 and 40 years old with Graves' hyperthyroidism that later progressed to Graves' ophthalmopathy. Each CDR3 is given with its conserved first and last residue. A D gene is named only where the DNA matches it firmly. Clone size is stated in some rows and not others, as once, few, many or a class when expanded.

J gene	clone size	D gene	V gene	CDR3 DNA	CDR3 protein
TRBJ2-1	few	-	TRBV19	TGTGCCAGTAGTACCCTTCACAATGAGCAGTTCTTC	CASSTLHNEQFF
TRBJ2-7	-	-	TRBV20-1	TGCAGTGCTAGACCTGGGACTTACGAGCAGTACTTC	CSARPGTYEQYF
TRBJ2-1	-	-	TRBV11-3	TGTGCCAGCAGCTTGGGGGGCGCAGGGATTCACAATGAGCAGTTCTTC	CASSLGGAGIHNEQFF
TRBJ2-5	many	-	TRBV11-2	TGTGCCAGCAGCTTAGGCGCGGCCCAAGAGACCCAGTACTTC	CASSLGAAQETQYF
TRBJ2-3	many	-	TRBV28	TGTGCCAGCAGTCCAAGACTAGAAACAGATACGCAGTATTTT	CASSPRLETDTQYF
TRBJ2-5	-	TRBD2	TRBV2	TGTGCCAGCAGTGAAAGCGGGAGTAGCGGGGGGCCGAACCAAGAGACCCAGTACTTC	CASSESGSSGGPNQETQYF
TRBJ2-7	few	-	TRBV6-1	TGTGCCAGCAGTGAAGCGTCGACTTACGAGCAGTACTTC	CASSEASTYEQYF
TRBJ2-3	many	TRBD2	TRBV7-9	TGTGCCAGCAGCACGACGGGACTAGCGTCGCCTACGCAGTATTTT	CASSTTGLASPTQYF
TRBJ2-4	once	-	TRBV28	TGTGCCAGCAGTTTAAGTAGCCTGGAGTCCAAAAACATTCAGTACTTC	CASSLSSLESKNIQYF
TRBJ2-3	few	-	TRBV10-3	TGTGCCATCAGGTACTCGACTGGCGGGAAGGGCACAGATACGCAGTATTTT	CAIRYSTGGKGTDTQYF
TRBJ2-1	many	-	TRBV20-1	TGCAGTACTCTTTCCGGGACCGAGAACAATGAGCAGTTCTTC	CSTLSGTENNEQFF
TRBJ2-2	many	-	TRBV5-8	TGTGCCAGCAGCCGCCGAGGGGCAAGGAACACCGGGGAACTGTTTTTT	CASSRRGARNTGELFF
TRBJ2-3	few	TRBD2	TRBV2	TGTGCCAGCAGGCCGGGACTAGCGGGAACAGATACGCAGTATTTT	CASRPGLAGTDTQYF
TRBJ1-1	many	-	TRBV7-9	TGTGCCAGCAGCTCCCAGAACACTGAAGCTTTCTTT	CASSSQNTEAFF
TRBJ2-1	many	TRBD2	TRBV6-1	TGTGCCAGGGGGAAAAGCGGGAGAAACTACAATGAGCAGTTCTTC	CARGKSGRNYNEQFF
TRBJ1-5	-	TRBD1	TRBV28	TGTGCCAGCAGCCAGGGGGCTAGCAATCAGCCCCGGCATTTT	CASSQGASNQPRHF
TRBJ2-7	-	-	TRBV10-3	TGTGCCATCAGGAGCGACAGAACCTACGAGCAGTACTTC	CAIRSDRTYEQYF
TRBJ2-3	many	-	TRBV2	TGTGCCAGCAGTGTCGCCAGGTACGAGCAGCAGTATTTT	CASSVARYEQQYF
TRBJ1-2	many	TRBD1	TRBV27	TGTGCCAGCAGACGTGGGACAGGGGGCTTGGCTAACTATGGCTACACCTTC	CASRRGTGGLANYGYTF
TRBJ1-6	few	-	TRBV4-1	TGCGCCAGCAGCCAAGGGCCTGTTCGGGGTTCACCCCTCCACTTT	CASSQGPVRGSPLHF
TRBJ1-2	few	TRBD1	TRBV5-1	TGCGCCAGCAGAATCCGGACAGGAGCTAACTATGGCTACACCTTC	CASRIRTGANYGYTF
TRBJ1-6	many	TRBD1	TRBV2	TGTGCCAGCAGTGAGCCCCGGGACAGCTCGAGCTATAATTCACCCCTCCACTTT	CASSEPRDSSSYNSPLHF
TRBJ1-1	many	-	TRBV19	TGTGCCAGTTGCCTCAGGGCCCTGAACACTGAAGCTTTCTTT	CASCLRALNTEAFF
TRBJ2-2	many	-	TRBV10-3	TGTGCCATCAGTGATACTACGAACACCGGGGAGCTGTTTTTT	CAISDTTNTGELFF
TRBJ1-1	-	TRBD1	TRBV12-3/TRBV12-4	TGTGCCAGCAGTCCGGGACAGGGGGCGCCTGAAACTTTCTTT	CASSPGQGAPETFF
TRBJ2-3	-	-	TRBV4-1	TGCGCCAGCAGCCCAGCCCCAGCGGGTAAATCAGATACGCAGTATTTT	CASSPAPAGKSDTQYF
TRBJ1-2	-	-	TRBV25-1	TGTGCCAGCAAAGGACGGTCCCAAGGGGACTACACCTTC	CASKGRSQGDYTF
TRBJ1-4	-	TRBD1	TRBV5-6	TGTGCCAGCAGCTTGGGGTACAGGGGGCAGGAAAAACTGTTTTTT	CASSLGYRGQEKLFF
TRBJ1-6	few	-	TRBV6-1	TGTGCCAGCAGAGGTGACGGGTATAATTCACCCCTCCACTTT	CASRGDGYNSPLHF
TRBJ1-5	-	-	TRBV20-1	TGCAGTGCTAGAGACCAATTAAGGGGACTTAGCAATCAGCCCCAGCATTTT	CSARDQLRGLSNQPQHF
TRBJ2-1	-	-	TRBV6-2/TRBV6-3	TGTGCCAGCCGCTCGGCCTTCCGATACAATGAGCAGTTCTTC	CASRSAFRYNEQFF
TRBJ1-2	-	TRBD1	TRBV12-3/TRBV12-4	TGTGCCAGCAACCAGGGGGGTGGCTATGGCTACACCTTC	CASNQGGGYGYTF
TRBJ2-2	many	-	TRBV9	TGTGCCAGCAGCGTAGGCGGCAGGCGGGTTTTCGGGGAGCTGTTTTTT	CASSVGGRRVFGELFF
TRBJ2-7	-	-	TRBV19	TGTGCCAGTGGCGACAGGAGCTCCTACGAGCAGTACTTC	CASGDRSSYEQYF
TRBJ1-1	few	-	TRBV4-1	TGCGCCAGCAGCGAATGGGCCTCCTTGACGGTGAACACTGAAGCTTTCTTT	CASSEWASLTVNTEAFF
TRBJ2-1	-	TRBD2	TRBV20-1	TGCAGTGCTAGGGTGGCGGGAGGGCCATCCTACAATGAGCAGTTCTTC	CSARVAGGPSYNEQFF
TRBJ2-1	many	-	TRBV6-1	TGTGCCAGCAGCCAGTATGGACAGACTAGCTCCTACAATGAGCAGTTCTTC	CASSQYGQTSSYNEQFF